This T cell receptor beta chain was captured by sequencing in a study of T cell responses to AZD1222 COVID-19 vaccine. General study findings and limits: AZD1222 recipients seropositive at baseline numbered only six or seven. Samples come after the peak T cell response, not at day 14. Spike-specific TCRs gained breadth and depth after people received two AZD1222 doses.

Sequencing used immunoSEQ multiplex PCR; TCRdb keeps in-frame clones, though not all of them. In the table there are roughly 130,000 clones, around 90% of which are singletons. Notes on this clone: Its antigen is not known.

Trimming stripped 2 bases from V and 2 bases from J, with 15 bases between. The CDR3 extends over 16 amino acids. The germline CDR1 and CDR2 sequences are SGHDN and FVKESK. V usage is TRBV14 and J usage is TRBJ1-2; tentatively, D is TRBD1 (5 bases). The sequences come from peripheral blood, collected on day 0 of AZD1222 vaccination. The TCR originated in an adult in good health. This chain's CDR3 is CASSQSPFGGNYGYTF. The CDR3 nucleotides are TGTGCCAGCAGCCAATCTCCCTTCGGGGGGAACTATGGCTACACCTTC. The full variable domain, with the rest looked up from reference TRBV14 and TRBJ1-2, is EAGVTQFPSHSVIEKGQTVTLRCDPISGHDNLYWYRRVMGKEIKFLLHFVKESKQDESGMPNNRFLAERTGGTYSTLKVQPAELEDSGVYFCASSQSPFGGNYGYTFGSGTRLTVV.